The 15 T cell receptor beta chains given below trace back to one sample, sequenced in a study of identical twins. MiXCR, run by TCRdb on the 5' RACE reads, gives a single entry per CDR3 protein. Altogether approximately 700,000 distinct CDR3 sequences are present, roughly 6% being singletons, with the ten largest covering approximately 2%. The specimen was naive T cells sorted from blood. The receptors stem from a man aged 18 to 35 in good health.

This clonotype was observed a handful of times. The chain couples TRBV29-1 to TRBJ1-2; possible D gene TRBD1, 5 bases. V lost 2 bases and J lost 4, with 11 bases in between. CDR3 length: 13 residues. The germline V gene has CDR1 SQVTM and CDR2 ANQGSEA. CDR3 nucleotide sequence: TGCAGCGTTGAAAGCCCAGGGACCTATGGCTACACCTTC. Translated: CSVESPGTYGYTF.

CDR3 sequence (DNA): TGCGCCAGCAGCCAAGATCAGGGGTTTTCCGGGGAGCTGTTTTTT. It translates to CASSQDQGFSGELFF. V gene TRBV4-1 combines with J gene TRBJ2-2, with D perhaps TRBD1 (6 bases). This CDR3 is built from 15 residues. Germline V gene lookup returns CDR1 MGHRA and CDR2 YSYEKL. Trimming took 0 bases from V and 6 from J, leaving 11 bases between them.

This clonotype came up many times. This sequence joins TRBV27 and TRBJ2-1, with TRBD2 identical over 9 bases. CDR1 is MNHEY and CDR2 is SMNVEV in the germline V gene (reference sequence). The CDR3 totals 17 residues. The V segment lost 4 bases and the J segment 1 base; nucleotides outside the gene matches: 8. The DNA for the CDR3 is TGTGCCAGCAGTTCCCTGAGTAGCGGGAGTTCCTACAATGAGCAGTTCTTC. Its translation is CASSSLSSGSSYNEQFF.

This clonotype has more than one count but fewer than ten. This chain joins TRBV7-6 and TRBJ1-5; D not resolved. In germline, CDR1 is SGHVS, CDR2 FNYEAQ. V was trimmed by 4 bases and J by 4 bases, leaving 20 bases between them. The CDR3 extends over 17 amino acids. The CDR3 bases are TGTGCCAGCAGCTCTAGCCCCTTAGGGCAGGCGAATCAGCCCCAGCATTTT. Its translation is CASSSSPLGQANQPQHF.

The rearrangement links TRBV20-1 to TRBJ2-1; D is unresolved. V shed 3 bases and J shed 4 bases, with 7 bases lying between them. Germline CDR1 reads DFQATT; CDR2 reads SNEGSKA (reference sequence). The CDR3 extends over 12 amino acids. The CDR3 spells CSASQTYNEQFF. The CDR3 DNA reads as TGCAGTGCTAGCCAAACTTACAATGAGCAGTTCTTC.

This clonotype was recorded at least ten times. The chain uses TRBV7-2 and TRBJ2-7; D is possibly TRBD1 or TRBD2 (5 bases each). The V end lost 5 bases, the J end lost 2 bases, and 13 bases lay between the germline ends. The CDR3 has 14 amino acids. From germline, CDR1 is SGHTA and CDR2 FQGNSA. CDR3 protein: CASSPLGDAYEQYF. As DNA, the CDR3 is TGTGCCAGCAGCCCCCTGGGGGACGCCTACGAGCAGTACTTC.

This clonotype was recorded at least ten times. The rearrangement links TRBV7-3 to TRBJ2-5; D gene uncertain. The CDR3 contains 13 residues. Per the germline V gene, CDR1 is SGHTA and CDR2 is FQGTGA. Trimming left V 4 bases short and J 4 bases short, with 10 bases between. The CDR3, as DNA: TGTGCCAGCAGCTCCTTGGACGGAGAGACCCAGTACTTC. Translation: CASSSLDGETQYF.

CDR3 protein: CASSQGIPGLAGTVSSYEQYF. The DNA for the CDR3 is TGTGCCAGCAGCCAAGGGATCCCGGGACTAGCGGGTACGGTAAGCTCCTACGAGCAGTACTTC. The chain is built from TRBV3-1 and TRBJ2-7; 12 nucleotides line up with TRBD2. J lost 0 bases, V lost 1 base, and 16 bases had no gene match. CDR1 LGHDT and CDR2 YNNKEL come from the germline V gene (reference sequence). This CDR3 has 21 amino acids.

A few counts support this clonotype. The rearrangement uses TRBV11-2 and TRBJ2-5; unclear D gene. Trimming cost V 5 bases and J 3 bases, with 16 bases left between them. The CDR3 is made up of 15 amino acids. Germline CDR1 and CDR2: SGHAT and FQNNGV. For the CDR3, the DNA is TGTGCCAGCAGCCCTCACGTCGGGTTTGAAGAGACCCAGTACTTC. It translates to CASSPHVGFEETQYF.

This clonotype showed up just a few times. The chain employs TRBV30 and TRBJ1-2; 8 bases line up with TRBD1. The V gene end was trimmed by 0 bases and the J gene end by 7 bases; junction bases not matched to a gene: 4. The CDR3 is 13 residues long. Germline assignment: CDR1 GTSNPN and CDR2 SVGIG (reference sequence). The CDR3 coding sequence is TGTGCCTGGAGTGTCGGGACAGGAGGTGGCTACACCTTC. Amino acids: CAWSVGTGGGYTF.

This clonotype has ten or more counts. The chain carries TRBV25-1 and TRBJ2-1, with unresolved D. Trimming shortened V by 7 bases and J by 7 bases, and 14 bases separated the two germline ends. This CDR3 comprises 13 residues. Germline V lookup: CDR1 MGHDK, CDR2 SYGVNS. CDR3 DNA: TGTGCCAGCATTGGGTTAATTAAGAATGAGCAGTTCTTC. Translated: CASIGLIKNEQFF.

About this clonotype: Relative to the germline gene, one junction end is altered; a read error may explain this. This chain uses TRBV9 with TRBJ2-7; perhaps TRBD2 as D (5 bases). CDR3 length equals 13 residues. The germline gives CDR1 SGDLS, CDR2 YYNGEE. The CDR3: CASSPRGDYDQYF. The CDR3 coding sequence is TGTGCCAGCAGCCCACGTGGAGACTACGACCAGTACTTC.

This clonotype was counted only a few times. The V gene is TRBV24-1, the J gene TRBJ1-6; D is perhaps TRBD1 (5 bases). The CDR3 is made up of 18 amino acids. Looked up from germline, CDR1 is KGHDR and CDR2 is SFDVKD. V lost 8 bases to trimming and J lost 5 bases, with 24 bases between them. DNA for the CDR3: TGTGCCACCACTTGGGACGGAGGGCCCCCGTTGGATAATTCACCCCTCCACTTT. Amino acid sequence: CATTWDGGPPLDNSPLHF.

This clonotype was counted at least ten times. This rearrangement joins TRBV27 to TRBJ1-5; TRBD1 is a possible D gene (6 bases). V lost 0 bases and J 6 bases, leaving 18 bases between the germline ends. Germline CDR1 and CDR2: MNHEY and SMNVEV (reference sequence). This CDR3 comprises 17 residues. The CDR3 DNA reads TGTGCCAGCAGTTTATCCGGTTACAGGGAATACGGTCAGCCCCAGCATTTT. It encodes CASSLSGYREYGQPQHF.

This chain uses TRBV27 with TRBJ2-2, with D perhaps TRBD2 (5 bases). The CDR3 covers 15 residues. CDR1 and CDR2 (germline): MNHEY, SMNVEV (reference sequence). The V gene lost 5 bases and the J gene lost 1 base, with 11 bases spanning the gap. This CDR3 reads CASSIRTVNTGELFF. CDR3 sequence (DNA): TGTGCCAGCAGTATAAGGACTGTGAACACCGGGGAGCTGTTTTTT.